This entry describes one T cell receptor beta chain. The sample holds a few counts of this clone. This receptor's antigen is unknown. Base qualities are not at hand, and no much larger clone is one base apart. This entry is derived from a study of blood T cell repertoires in COVID-19 (dated by TCRdb to the early 2020s). About the investigation overall: Collaborator samples came from the United States, Italy and Spain and covered acute and convalescent phases of COVID-19. Where available, HLA class I and class II types were taken from metadata supplied by the sample provider and were not determined by assay-based typing. The prospective study material was composed of cDNA or gDNA derived from T cells, B-cell-depleted T cells, or PBMCs. Subjects who had been exposed to COVID-19, were actively infected with it, or had recovered from it provided the deeply sampled blood TCRbeta repertoires that made up the dataset. A de-identified subject ID, COVID-19 status, age in years and sex were almost always included in the sample metadata. The repertoires were released in a freely available public database meant as a resource for research on the immune response to SARS-CoV-2. The samples were drawn from the first 160 participants of the ongoing ImmuneRACE study and from about 1,200 subjects provided by 6 global collaborators. Findings and caveats that apply to the study as a whole: Clinical and demographic metadata were provided uncurated, with the amount varying by source and participant.

The V and J ends are trimmed by 2 bases and 6 bases, leaving 13 bases between them. For CDR1 and CDR2, the germline V gene (reference sequence) lists GTSNPN and SVGIG. There are 13 amino acids in the CDR3, from cysteine to phenylalanine inclusive. Only the CDR3 DNA stays, 39 bases, in frame from base 1. TCRbeta CDR3 regions were amplified from genomic DNA by means of the immunoSEQ Assay, a bias-controlled multiplex PCR. The study's own analysis went as follows. Within the assay, amplification of reference gene primers was used to estimate how many nucleated cells each sample contained. To quantify the absolute abundance of each unique TCRbeta CDR3 rearrangement, sequence reads were collapsed and filtered. For each sample, productive Simpson clonality was calculated as the square root of Simpson's diversity index across productive rearrangements. TCRdb limited this immuneACCESS table to in-frame rearrangements with V and J called. A share of clones is missing; checked studies link under half to unresolved V genes, and the rest is unexplained. V and J calls and clone size follow that table, whereas D and trimming were derived from the DNA. Recorded for this sample are 210,000 or so clones; 80% to 85% of them occurred a single time. The biggest ten clones account for 5.1% of the sample.

Each collaborating institution followed its own protocols to collect whole blood in K2EDTA tubes. Collaborator samples were shipped for TCRbeta analysis as frozen whole blood, isolated PBMCs, or DNA extracted from either sample type. The TCR comes from a human donor in a cohort sampled during active COVID-19. This chain joins TRBV30 to TRBJ1-1, and TRBD1 may be the D gene, going by 5 matching bases. Input material: peripheral blood. The CDR3 amino acid sequence is: CAWSRIAGAEAFF. The nucleotides read TGTGCCTGGAGTAGGATTGCGGGGGCTGAAGCTTTCTTT.